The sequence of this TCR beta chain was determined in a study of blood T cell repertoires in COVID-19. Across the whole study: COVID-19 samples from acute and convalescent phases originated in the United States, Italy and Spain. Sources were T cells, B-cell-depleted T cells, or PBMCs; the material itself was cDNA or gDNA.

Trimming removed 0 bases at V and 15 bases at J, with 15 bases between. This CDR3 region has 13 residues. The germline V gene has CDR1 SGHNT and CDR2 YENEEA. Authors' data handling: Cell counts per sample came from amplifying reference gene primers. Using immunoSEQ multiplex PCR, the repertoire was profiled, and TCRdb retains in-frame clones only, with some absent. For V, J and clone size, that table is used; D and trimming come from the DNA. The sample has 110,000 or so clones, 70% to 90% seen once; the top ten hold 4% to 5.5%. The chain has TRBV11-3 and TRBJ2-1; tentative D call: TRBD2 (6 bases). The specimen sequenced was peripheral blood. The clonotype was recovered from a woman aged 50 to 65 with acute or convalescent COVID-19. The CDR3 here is CASSLDFLAKMFF. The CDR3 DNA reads TGTGCCAGCAGCTTAGATTTCCTAGCGAAGATGTTCTTC. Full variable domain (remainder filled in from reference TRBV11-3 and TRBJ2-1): EAGVVQSPRYKIIEKKQPVAFWCNPISGHNTLYWYLQNLGQGPELLIRYENEEAVDDSQLPKDRFSAERLKGVDSTLKIQPAELGDSAVYLCASSLDFLAKMFFGPGTRLTVL.